This TCR beta chain was identified in a study of OX40 agonist ivuxolimab in advanced cancers. V was clipped by 5 bases and J by 4 bases; unmatched bases: 6. This CDR3 comprises 15 residues. Germline values: CDR1 SGHTA, CDR2 FQGNSA. Assay: immunoSEQ multiplex PCR; the TCRdb copy retains only in-frame clones and omits some. This table holds under 20,000 clones, approximately 87% found once. The TCR originated in an adult with an advanced solid tumor such as melanoma, head and neck, liver or kidney cancer. Sequences were derived from CD4+ or CD8+ T cells sorted from blood, sampled in a trial of the OX40 agonist ivuxolimab. This chain uses TRBV7-2 with TRBJ1-5; 9 nucleotides line up with TRBD1. CDR3 amino acids: CASSPRTGENQPQHF. Written as DNA, the CDR3 is TGTGCCAGCAGCCCCCGGACAGGGGAAAATCAGCCCCAGCATTTT. Variable domain in full (rest from reference TRBV7-2 and TRBJ1-5): GAGVSQSPSNKVTEKGKDVELRCDPISGHTALYWYRQSLGQGLEFLIYFQGNSAPDKSGLPSDRFSAERTGGSVSTLTIQRTQQEDSAVYLCASSPRTGENQPQHFGDGTRLSIL.